What follows describes a single T cell receptor beta chain. This clone was observed a single time. Its target antigen remains unknown. Qualities for individual bases were not recorded, and no much larger clone is one base off. The CDR3 runs 15 residues from the cysteine to the phenylalanine. Just the 45-base CDR3 DNA is kept, in frame starting at base 1. The V and J ends are trimmed by 11 bases and 2 bases, leaving 16 bases between them. CDR1 and CDR2 are drawn from the germline V gene: MNHEY, SVGAGI. This record comes from a study of blood T cell repertoires in COVID-19 (dated by TCRdb to 2019 to 2021). Concerning the study at large: Collaborator samples came from the United States, Italy and Spain and covered acute and convalescent phases of COVID-19. The prospective study material was composed of cDNA or gDNA derived from T cells, B-cell-depleted T cells, or PBMCs. Deeply sampled blood TCRbeta repertoires from subjects exposed to, actively infected with, or recovered from COVID-19 were included in the dataset. A freely available public database, intended as a resource for researchers studying the immune response to SARS-CoV-2, is where the repertoires were released. The samples were drawn from two sources: the first 160 participants of the ongoing ImmuneRACE study, and 1,200 or so subjects contributed by 6 global collaborators. Sample metadata almost always included a de-identified subject ID, COVID-19 status, age in years and sex. Where HLA class I and class II types were available, the types were taken from metadata supplied by the sample provider, not from assay-based typing.

TCRbeta CDR3 regions were amplified from genomic DNA by means of the immunoSEQ Assay, a bias-controlled multiplex PCR. From the authors' description of their analysis: Within the assay, amplification of reference gene primers was used to estimate how many nucleated cells each sample contained. To quantify the absolute abundance of each unique TCRbeta CDR3 rearrangement, sequence reads were collapsed and filtered. For each sample, productive Simpson clonality was calculated by taking the square root of Simpson's diversity index across productive rearrangements. TCRdb took over this immuneACCESS table, retaining in-frame rearrangements with V and J assigned. Such tables are incomplete; in checked studies, under half of the missing clones stem from an unresolved V gene, and the remainder is unexplained. V and J calls plus clone size are reproduced from that table; the DNA served to infer D and trimming. For this sample there are fewer than 70,000 clones; around nine tenths appear just once. The biggest ten clones account for 6.5% to 8.5% of the sample.

General findings and caveats noted by the study authors: The quantity of clinical and demographic metadata differed by source and by participant and was supplied without curation.

The collaborating institutions used their own protocols to collect whole blood in K2EDTA tubes. For TCRbeta analysis, collaborator samples were shipped as frozen whole blood, as isolated PBMCs, or as DNA extracted from either sample type. This TCR was sampled from a woman aged 70-85 years with active COVID-19. The rearrangement joined TRBV6-5 to TRBJ1-6, with a tentative D gene TRBD1 over 5 matching bases. Sequencing input: peripheral blood. The CDR3 here reads CASAGYEPYNSPLHF. Here is the DNA: TGTGCCTCAGCAGGGTATGAGCCCTATAATTCACCCCTCCACTTT.